Listed below are T cell receptor beta chains from one sample, sequenced in a study of response to subunit inactivated influenza vaccine. TCRdb re-derived calls from the RT-PCR reads in MiXCR, one entry per CDR3 protein. The repertoire holds around 470,000 distinct CDR3 sequences, with under 8.5% as singletons. Sequencing used PBMCs from blood, obtained less than 30 months after vaccination. The receptors shown here come from a man between 50 and 75 years old who received an inactivated influenza vaccine. The CDR3 runs from the conserved cysteine through the conserved F or W. Each record gives: V gene, J gene, clone size, D gene, CDR3 protein, CDR3 DNA. The D gene is left open where the match is weak. Rows may omit the clone size; those that give it use once, few, many or a size class.

TRBV2	TRBJ1-6	few	.	CASSVREGNSPLHF	TGTGCCAGCAGTGTCAGGGAGGGAAATTCACCCCTCCACTTT
TRBV19	TRBJ1-1	once	.	CASWGGAEAFF	TGTGCCAGCTGGGGTGGAGCTGAAGCTTTCTTT
TRBV12-3/TRBV12-4	TRBJ2-3	.	.	CASSLGGGYIDTQYF	TGTGCCAGCAGTTTAGGCGGGGGCTACATAGATACGCAGTATTTT
TRBV20-1	TRBJ2-4	few	TRBD2	CSARPASGENIQYF	TGCAGTGCTAGGCCTGCTAGCGGAGAAAACATTCAGTACTTC
TRBV5-1	TRBJ2-7	many	.	CASSLADRRYEQYF	TGCGCCAGCAGCTTGGCTGACAGGAGATACGAGCAGTACTTC
TRBV6-2/TRBV6-3	TRBJ2-2	few	.	CASHSHGELFF	TGTGCCAGCCATAGTCACGGGGAGCTGTTTTTT
TRBV5-1	TRBJ2-1	few	TRBD2	CASSPQPTSGSTEQFF	TGCGCCAGCAGCCCCCAGCCGACTAGCGGGAGTACTGAGCAGTTCTTC
TRBV11-2	TRBJ2-7	many	TRBD2	CASSFGLAGAFSYEQYF	TGTGCCAGCAGCTTTGGTCTAGCGGGAGCCTTCTCCTACGAGCAGTACTTC
TRBV30	TRBJ1-2	few	.	CAWSPGGARYGYTF	TGTGCCTGGAGTCCTGGTGGGGCCCGATATGGCTACACCTTC
TRBV28	TRBJ2-5	few	.	CASSPLQVQETQYF	TGTGCCAGCAGTCCCCTCCAAGTGCAGGAGACCCAGTACTTC
TRBV5-1	TRBJ1-4	few	.	CASSPDQTEGRKLFF	TGCGCCAGCAGCCCGGACCAGACAGAGGGAAGAAAACTGTTTTTT
TRBV12-3/TRBV12-4	TRBJ2-3	few	TRBD1	CASSLTGGTQYF	TGTGCCAGCAGTCTCACAGGGGGCACGCAGTATTTT
TRBV20-1	TRBJ2-1	.	TRBD2	CSASGGGYNEQFF	TGCAGTGCTAGCGGGGGGGGCTATAATGAGCAGTTCTTC
TRBV6-2/TRBV6-3	TRBJ2-7	many	.	CASSYRQTYEQYF	TGTGCCAGCAGTTACCGACAGACCTACGAGCAGTACTTC
TRBV20-1	TRBJ2-1	.	TRBD2	CSARSIRGSHNEQFF	TGCAGTGCCCGCTCTATTCGCGGGAGCCACAATGAGCAGTTCTTC
TRBV4-3	TRBJ1-6	many	.	CASSQDGHLPNSPLHF	TGCGCCAGCAGCCAAGATGGACACCTTCCCAATTCACCCCTCCACTTT
TRBV5-1	TRBJ2-1	.	.	CASSSRPLHTGDNEQFF	TGCGCCAGCAGCTCCCGACCCCTCCACACTGGGGACAATGAGCAGTTCTTC
TRBV9	TRBJ2-7	few	.	CASSPRSGGPYEQYF	TGTGCCAGCAGCCCGCGTTCGGGCGGGCCCTACGAGCAGTACTTC
TRBV5-6	TRBJ2-3	.	TRBD2	CASSRTSGPPRDTQYF	TGTGCCAGCAGCCGGACTAGCGGCCCCCCGCGGGATACGCAGTATTTT
TRBV7-2	TRBJ1-4	many	.	CASSLAIGGNEKLFF	TGTGCCAGCAGCTTAGCCATTGGAGGGAATGAAAAACTGTTTTTT
TRBV6-4	TRBJ2-1	many	.	CASSDSQQARQFF	TGTGCCAGCAGTGACTCCCAGCAGGCTAGGCAGTTCTTC
TRBV30	TRBJ2-7	.	.	CAWAGVSYEQYF	TGTGCCTGGGCCGGGGTCTCCTACGAGCAGTACTTC
TRBV7-2	TRBJ2-7	once	TRBD1	CASSLVGQGANEQYF	TGTGCCAGCAGCTTAGTCGGGCAGGGGGCCAACGAGCAGTACTTC
TRBV4-3	TRBJ2-3	many	.	CASSQDWSSVDTQYF	TGCGCCAGCAGCCAAGATTGGAGTTCTGTGGATACGCAGTATTTT
TRBV6-2/TRBV6-3	TRBJ2-1	many	.	CASTGYGSYEQFF	TGTGCCAGCACGGGGTATGGATCGTATGAGCAGTTCTTC
TRBV11-2	TRBJ1-2	.	.	CASSLGGGIGYTF	TGTGCCAGCAGCTTGGGCGGGGGGATCGGCTACACCTTC
TRBV6-5	TRBJ2-1	.	TRBD2	CASSYAGLALNEQFF	TGTGCCAGCAGTTACGCGGGACTAGCGCTCAATGAGCAGTTCTTC
TRBV15	TRBJ2-1	.	TRBD1	CATSTRTGYNEQFF	TGTGCCACCAGCACCAGGACAGGGTACAATGAGCAGTTCTTC
TRBV29-1	TRBJ2-7	many	TRBD1	CSDGAHRGPAYEQYF	TGCAGCGATGGAGCCCACAGGGGGCCAGCCTACGAGCAGTACTTC
TRBV7-2	TRBJ2-2	.	.	CASRVGTTNTGELFF	TGTGCCAGCAGGGTGGGGACAACGAACACCGGGGAGCTGTTTTTT
TRBV5-1	TRBJ1-6	.	.	CASSRDLESPLHF	TGCGCCAGCAGCCGGGACCTAGAGTCACCCCTCCACTTT
TRBV6-2/TRBV6-3	TRBJ1-5	.	.	CASGETRQNNQPQHF	TGTGCCAGCGGGGAAACCCGACAGAATAATCAGCCCCAGCATTTT
TRBV7-2	TRBJ2-3	many	TRBD1	CASSQGAVTDTQYF	TGTGCCAGCAGCCAGGGGGCAGTCACAGATACGCAGTATTTT
TRBV4-3	TRBJ2-4	many	.	CASSQDSVLAKNIQYF	TGCGCCAGCAGCCAAGATTCAGTACTAGCCAAAAACATTCAGTACTTC
TRBV20-1	TRBJ1-2	few	.	CSARDIPNGGYGYTF	TGCAGTGCTAGGGACATACCAAATGGAGGCTATGGCTACACCTTC
TRBV24-1	TRBJ1-2	many	.	CATRESGADGYGYTF	TGTGCCACCAGGGAATCAGGGGCTGATGGCTATGGCTACACCTTC
TRBV20-1	TRBJ1-5	few	.	CSARGGGYQPQHF	TGCAGTGCTAGAGGCGGGGGGTATCAGCCCCAGCATTTT
TRBV7-2	TRBJ2-7	few	.	CASSTPVLEQYF	TGTGCCAGCAGCACCCCGGTCCTCGAGCAGTACTTC
TRBV10-1	TRBJ2-2	.	.	CASSRVSTGELFF	TGCGCCAGCAGTAGGGTCTCCACCGGGGAGCTGTTTTTT
TRBV14	TRBJ2-7	.	.	CASSQGFPGLNYEQYF	TGTGCCAGCAGCCAAGGATTCCCGGGACTGAATTACGAGCAGTACTTC
TRBV7-2	TRBJ2-5	few	TRBD2	CASSLAGANQETQYF	TGTGCCAGCAGTCTAGCGGGGGCGAACCAAGAGACCCAGTACTTC
TRBV10-3	TRBJ2-7	.	.	CAISDPWAGTYEQYF	TGTGCCATCAGTGACCCCTGGGCGGGTACCTACGAGCAGTACTTC
TRBV5-5	TRBJ2-3	.	.	CASSLQGGADTQYF	TGTGCCAGCAGCTTGCAGGGGGGCGCAGATACGCAGTATTTT
TRBV5-1	TRBJ2-1	few	TRBD2	CASSLASMAGGPNEQFF	TGCGCCAGCAGCTTGGCCTCTATGGCGGGAGGGCCCAATGAGCAGTTCTTC
TRBV4-2	TRBJ1-3	.	TRBD1	CASSQRQGSSGNTIYF	TGTGCCAGCAGCCAACGACAGGGCAGCTCTGGAAACACCATATATTTT
TRBV7-2	TRBJ2-1	.	TRBD2	CASSLGGSVSNEQFF	TGTGCCAGCAGCTTGGGGGGGAGTGTGTCGAATGAGCAGTTCTTC
TRBV2	TRBJ2-5	few	.	CASSEEAETQYF	TGTGCCAGCAGTGAAGAAGCGGAGACCCAGTACTTC
TRBV7-9	TRBJ1-2	.	.	CASSHSGGTQGDGYTF	TGTGCCAGCAGCCACAGTGGGGGGACCCAGGGCGATGGCTACACCTTC
TRBV12-3/TRBV12-4	TRBJ1-5	few	.	CASSLVGAGGQPQHF	TGTGCCAGCAGTTTAGTAGGGGCCGGAGGTCAGCCCCAGCATTTT
TRBV28	TRBJ2-3	few	.	CASSLRRYGAGPLTTDTQYF	TGTGCCAGCAGTTTACGACGCTACGGTGCGGGTCCTCTTACCACAGATACGCAGTATTTT